This is a list of T cell receptor beta chains from one sample in a study of T cells in Graves' hyperthyroidism and ophthalmopathy. Each CDR3 protein gets one entry after TCRdb re-called the multiplex PCR reads with MiXCR. The profile covers over 250,000 distinct CDR3 sequences, with 25% to 30% appearing a single time and about 25% taken by the ten largest. Sequenced: blood. The source of these receptors is a man aged 40-55 years with Graves' hyperthyroidism that later progressed to Graves' ophthalmopathy. Both conserved end residues are part of each CDR3. Each record gives: D gene, J gene, clone size, V gene, CDR3 protein, CDR3 DNA. A D gene is named only where the DNA matches it firmly. The size entry is marked missing in some rows and otherwise reads once, few, many or a size class.

d_call: TRBD2; j_call: TRBJ2-5; clone_size: many; v_call: TRBV11-1; cdr3_aa: CASSLNFGGRRETQYF; cdr3_nt: TGTGCCAGCAGCTTAAACTTTGGCGGGAGACGAGAGACCCAGTACTTC
d_call: .; j_call: TRBJ2-2; clone_size: many; v_call: TRBV11-3; cdr3_aa: CASSPDEARTGELFF; cdr3_nt: TGTGCCAGCAGCCCGGACGAAGCGAGGACCGGGGAGCTGTTTTTT
d_call: TRBD2; j_call: TRBJ2-7; clone_size: many; v_call: TRBV19; cdr3_aa: CASSIRAGTIYEQYF; cdr3_nt: TGTGCCAGTAGTATCCGGGCAGGGACTATCTACGAGCAGTACTTC
d_call: TRBD1; j_call: TRBJ1-2; clone_size: many; v_call: TRBV19; cdr3_aa: CASSDRQGNYGYTF; cdr3_nt: TGTGCCAGTAGTGACCGACAGGGGAACTATGGCTACACCTTC
d_call: .; j_call: TRBJ1-3; clone_size: many; v_call: TRBV15; cdr3_aa: CATSRGRVNSGNTIYF; cdr3_nt: TGTGCCACCAGCAGGGGCAGGGTGAACTCTGGAAACACCATATATTTT
d_call: TRBD2; j_call: TRBJ2-5; clone_size: many; v_call: TRBV7-8; cdr3_aa: CASSSAGRGETQYF; cdr3_nt: TGTGCCAGCAGCTCGGCCGGGAGGGGAGAGACCCAGTACTTC
d_call: .; j_call: TRBJ2-5; clone_size: many; v_call: TRBV5-6; cdr3_aa: CASSSKGLQETQYF; cdr3_nt: TGTGCCAGCAGCTCCAAGGGACTCCAAGAGACCCAGTACTTC
d_call: .; j_call: TRBJ2-2; clone_size: many; v_call: TRBV6-4; cdr3_aa: CASSDRGLGTGELFF; cdr3_nt: TGTGCCAGCAGTGACCGGGGGCTGGGCACCGGGGAGCTGTTTTTT
d_call: .; j_call: TRBJ2-2; clone_size: many; v_call: TRBV7-2; cdr3_aa: CASSFRGLNTGELFF; cdr3_nt: TGTGCCAGCAGCTTTAGGGGGTTGAACACCGGGGAGCTGTTTTTT
d_call: .; j_call: TRBJ1-1; clone_size: many; v_call: TRBV7-9; cdr3_aa: CASSLQQNTEAFF; cdr3_nt: TGTGCCAGCAGCTTACAACAGAACACTGAAGCTTTCTTT
d_call: TRBD2; j_call: TRBJ2-5; clone_size: few; v_call: TRBV6-2/TRBV6-3; cdr3_aa: CASTNPIHVSSGRTKQETQYF; cdr3_nt: TGTGCCAGCACCAACCCTATCCATGTGTCTAGCGGGAGGACGAAGCAAGAGACCCAGTACTTC
d_call: TRBD1; j_call: TRBJ1-1; clone_size: many; v_call: TRBV6-5; cdr3_aa: CASSYPDRARTAGEAFF; cdr3_nt: TGTGCCAGCAGTTATCCCGACAGGGCAAGGACAGCGGGTGAAGCTTTCTTT
d_call: TRBD1; j_call: TRBJ2-7; clone_size: many; v_call: TRBV6-1; cdr3_aa: CASSAGTGTLRSYEQYF; cdr3_nt: TGTGCCAGCAGTGCCGGGACAGGCACCCTTCGGAGCTACGAGCAGTACTTC
d_call: .; j_call: TRBJ1-2; clone_size: .; v_call: TRBV6-2/TRBV6-3; cdr3_aa: CASRPNYLRAGANYGYTF; cdr3_nt: TGTGCCAGCAGGCCCAATTACCTCAGGGCAGGAGCTAACTATGGCTACACCTTC
d_call: .; j_call: TRBJ1-1; clone_size: .; v_call: TRBV12-3/TRBV12-4; cdr3_aa: CASDGPVNTEAFF; cdr3_nt: TGTGCCAGCGACGGGCCGGTGAACACTGAAGCTTTCTTT
d_call: .; j_call: TRBJ1-5; clone_size: .; v_call: TRBV9; cdr3_aa: CASNLQGGNQPQHF; cdr3_nt: TGTGCCAGCAATTTACAGGGAGGCAATCAGCCCCAGCATTTT
d_call: .; j_call: TRBJ1-5; clone_size: .; v_call: TRBV28; cdr3_aa: CASRPTYRGNQPQHF; cdr3_nt: TGTGCCAGCAGGCCCACTTATCGGGGCAATCAGCCCCAGCATTTT
d_call: TRBD1; j_call: TRBJ2-5; clone_size: .; v_call: TRBV7-6; cdr3_aa: CASSSRAGTGGETQYF; cdr3_nt: TGTGCCAGCAGCTCAAGGGCCGGGACAGGGGGAGAGACCCAGTACTTC
d_call: .; j_call: TRBJ2-5; clone_size: .; v_call: TRBV7-1; cdr3_aa: CASSSGPPQETQYF; cdr3_nt: TGTGCCAGCAGCTCGGGGCCCCCACAAGAGACCCAGTACTTC
d_call: TRBD1; j_call: TRBJ1-6; clone_size: many; v_call: TRBV20-1; cdr3_aa: CSARPGQGLEPLHF; cdr3_nt: TGCAGTGCTAGGCCGGGACAGGGTTTGGAACCCCTCCACTTT
d_call: .; j_call: TRBJ1-2; clone_size: .; v_call: TRBV28; cdr3_aa: CASRIGLNYGYTF; cdr3_nt: TGTGCCAGCAGAATAGGGCTCAACTATGGCTACACCTTC
d_call: TRBD1; j_call: TRBJ1-1; clone_size: many; v_call: TRBV20-1; cdr3_aa: CSARDRAGTEAFF; cdr3_nt: TGCAGTGCTAGGGACAGGGCGGGCACTGAAGCTTTCTTT
d_call: .; j_call: TRBJ2-5; clone_size: many; v_call: TRBV11-3; cdr3_aa: CASSLTRGETQYF; cdr3_nt: TGTGCCAGCAGCTTAACCAGGGGAGAGACCCAGTACTTC
d_call: TRBD2; j_call: TRBJ2-7; clone_size: .; v_call: TRBV4-3; cdr3_aa: CASSQGHLAGDYEQYF; cdr3_nt: TGCGCCAGCAGCCAAGGCCACCTAGCGGGGGACTACGAGCAGTACTTC
d_call: TRBD2; j_call: TRBJ2-5; clone_size: few; v_call: TRBV10-3; cdr3_aa: CAIRDGTSRETQYF; cdr3_nt: TGTGCCATCAGGGACGGGACTAGCAGAGAGACCCAGTACTTC
d_call: TRBD2; j_call: TRBJ2-2; clone_size: many; v_call: TRBV27; cdr3_aa: CASSDFDSGSSTGELFF; cdr3_nt: TGTGCCAGCAGCGACTTCGACAGCGGGAGTAGCACCGGGGAGCTGTTTTTT
d_call: TRBD1; j_call: TRBJ2-7; clone_size: many; v_call: TRBV29-1; cdr3_aa: CSATTGGGDEQYF; cdr3_nt: TGCAGCGCCACTACAGGGGGCGGCGACGAGCAGTACTTC
d_call: .; j_call: TRBJ2-1; clone_size: .; v_call: TRBV11-1; cdr3_aa: CALGGPKSYEQFF; cdr3_nt: TGTGCCTTAGGAGGGCCAAAGTCATATGAGCAGTTCTTC
d_call: .; j_call: TRBJ1-6; clone_size: many; v_call: TRBV12-3/TRBV12-4; cdr3_aa: CASSLRVTGIYNSPLHF; cdr3_nt: TGTGCCAGCAGTCTCCGCGTAACAGGGATTTACAATTCACCCCTCCACTTT